This T cell receptor (beta chain) was documented in a study of neurological immune-mediated disorders (dated by TCRdb to the late 2010s). Study-wide context: Peripheral blood TCR-beta repertoires from patients with HTLV-I-associated myelopathy (HAM/TSP), patients with multiple sclerosis, and healthy controls were compared in the study using UMI-based sequencing. Of the approximately 68 subjects in the cohort, about 14 were HAM/TSP patients, around 34 were multiple sclerosis patients, and 20 were healthy controls. Longitudinal samples, technical triplicates and paired sorted CD4+ and CD8+ T-cell subsets, alongside PBMC samples, were included among the 90 to 130 TCR-beta libraries. Beyond this particular receptor, the publication reports: No identical CDR3 amino acid sequences were found to be shared among expanded clones across subjects, suggesting that TCR-beta repertoires were private in all groups. The highest TCR clonal expansion was observed in HAM/TSP patients, whereas the lowest was observed in MS patients, even when compared with healthy controls.

cDNA was synthesized by template-switch 5'RACE using a primer with a 10-nucleotide random unique molecular identifier that tagged each TCR transcript. Over 160 million TCR-beta sequences, covering 15-18 subjects, were produced in each sequencing run. The RNeasy kit was used for extraction of total RNA. Using the KAPA Real-time Library Amplification kit, TCR-beta VDJ regions were amplified with primers for the TCR constant region and the 5'RACE anchor. A first PCR added sample indexes and Illumina adaptors, and a second PCR then raised library yield. After purification with Ampure beads, the TCR product of roughly 650 bp was size-selected on a 2% E-gel SizeSelection system. Library quality was checked on a Bioanalyzer, concentration was measured with Qubit, and libraries were quantified with the Kapa Library Quantification kit before pooling. An Illumina HiSeq 2500 sequenced the libraries paired-end 2 x 150 bp. To increase sequence diversity, roughly 24-32% phiX was spiked into each library pool. The paper's data handling went like this. The UMI-based MiGEC pipeline processed quality-filtered reads and removed over 75% of raw TCR sequences during error correction. VDJ genes were aligned to IMGT germline references, and each clonotype was defined by a unique CDR3 amino acid sequence together with V-J genes. Clonal expansion, Shannon diversity, and CDR3 relatedness (CalcPairwiseDistances, ClusterSamples) were evaluated with VDJtools, and phylogenetic trees were built with CLCbio workbench. Using coefficient-of-variation modelling across technical triplicates, the study counted a clone as expanded if it had at least 8 unique UMIs. TCRdb reprocessing: public reads trimmed at Q25 with fastp, clones called with MiXCR, in-frame beta chains kept. Each record represents a unique CDR3 protein, reported with the most common genes and DNA among its rows. TCRdb's processing, not the study's, gives the V and J calls here. Recorded for this sample are some 53,000 distinct CDR3 sequences; around 16% of them occurred a single time. 4.4% of the sample belongs to the ten largest clones.

The table lists this clonotype with many counts. There is no known antigen for this receptor. No base quality information exists; no much larger clone differs at one position. The cysteine opens and the phenylalanine closes a CDR3 of 12 amino acids. The CDR3 DNA has 36 bases and is translated from base 1. Deletion took 7 bases off V and 4 bases off J, with a span of 13 bases between the germline ends. From the germline V gene (reference sequence), CDR1 is DFQATT and CDR2 is SNEGSKA. The healthy controls were volunteers from blood banks in Maryland, USA. For unsorted PBMC libraries, 2 million PBMCs were used after storage in RNAlater at -80 degrees C until RNA extraction. Peripheral blood was subjected to Ficoll-Hypaque density gradient centrifugation to isolate PBMCs, which were then cryopreserved in liquid nitrogen.

Sequencing was done on a sample of PBMCs. The sequence came from a man between 60 and 75 years old in good health. In this chain, TRBV20-1 is recombined with TRBJ2-5; the D gene remains uncertain. The DNA sequence is TGCAGTGGGAAGGGTTCAGGAGAGACCCAGTACTTC. The resulting protein is CSGKGSGETQYF.